These 11 T cell receptor beta chains were sequenced from one sample in a study of cytomegalovirus exposure and HLA in healthy donors. Generated by immunoSEQ multiplex PCR, the TCRdb table keeps only in-frame clones and is missing some. The data show about 240,000 clones, more than 75% seen once. Source material: PBMCs. The source is a young man in good health and CMV-seronegative.

The V and J genes are TRBV4-3 and TRBJ1-6, with 10 bases aligning to TRBD1. This CDR3 has 19 residues. Germline-derived CDR1 and CDR2 are LGHNA and YSLEER. J lost 6 bases, V lost 4 bases, and 15 bases had no gene match. The CDR3 spells CASSPEVFGQGVINSPLHF. The CDR3 coding sequence is TGCGCCAGCAGCCCAGAGGTTTTCGGACAGGGGGTGATTAATTCACCCCTCCACTTT.

CDR3 DNA: TGTGCCAGCAGCCAAGGGCTTTCCTACGAGCAGTACTTC. This sequence encodes CASSQGLSYEQYF. The genes are TRBV14 and TRBJ2-7; D gene uncertain. This CDR3 spans 13 amino acids. V lost 1 base, J lost 1 base, and 5 bases lay in between. CDR1 is SGHDN, CDR2 FVKESK, per germline.

This clone was seen a single time. The chain carries TRBV28 and TRBJ2-7; 7 bases agree with TRBD2. V lost 5 bases, J lost 7 bases, and 11 bases stayed unmatched. There are 14 residues in the CDR3. Germline CDR1 reads MDHEN; CDR2 reads SYDVKM. CDR3 region: CASSLAGVIGEQYF. The CDR3 DNA sequence: TGTGCCAGCAGTCTCGCGGGGGTCATCGGGGAGCAGTACTTC.

The chain combines TRBV6-5 with TRBJ1-1; D remains ambiguous. The CDR3 has 11 residues. Germline V lookup: CDR1 MNHEY, CDR2 SVGAGI. The ends were cut back, 2 bases at V and 10 bases at J, with 8 bases in the middle. The CDR3: CASSYGGSAFF. The DNA for the CDR3 is TGTGCCAGCAGTTACGGAGGCTCAGCTTTCTTT.

The V and J genes are TRBV11-3 and TRBJ2-1; weak D call: TRBD2 (6 bases). Trimming removed 1 base at V and 2 bases at J, with 9 bases between. The CDR3 covers 15 residues. CDR1 is SGHNT, CDR2 YENEEA, per germline. CDR3 DNA: TGTGCCAGCAGCTTAGGTACTAGCCCCTACAATGAGCAGTTCTTC. Protein product: CASSLGTSPYNEQFF.

The chain couples TRBV7-8 to TRBJ1-1; 7 bases align to TRBD1. The CDR3 sequence is 15 residues long. Germline CDR1 SGHVS, CDR2 FQNEAQ. The trim removed 1 base at V and 3 bases at J, leaving 5 bases unmatched. The CDR3 spells CASSLGQGMDTEAFF. The CDR3 nucleotides read TGTGCCAGCAGCTTAGGACAGGGTATGGACACTGAAGCTTTCTTT.

The chain joins TRBV4-1 to TRBJ2-1; D may be TRBD2 (5 bases). The germline CDR1 and CDR2 sequences are MGHRA and YSYEKL. V shed 4 bases and J shed 0 bases, with 16 bases lying between them. The CDR3 totals 17 residues. The CDR3 spells CASSPAALGLSYNEQFF. CDR3 nucleotide sequence: TGCGCCAGCAGCCCGGCTGCACTAGGCCTCTCCTACAATGAGCAGTTCTTC.

This chain uses TRBV19 with TRBJ1-1; tentatively, D is TRBD1 (5 bases). V lost 0 bases to trimming and J lost 4 bases, with 12 bases between them. Germline V lookup: CDR1 LNHDA, CDR2 SQIVND (reference sequence). The length of the CDR3 is 15 residues. CDR3 DNA: TGTGCCAGTAGTATAGATGACAGAGGAACCACTGAAGCTTTCTTT. Translation: CASSIDDRGTTEAFF. Filled out from reference TRBV19 and TRBJ1-1, the complete variable domain reads DGGITQSPKYLFRKEGQNVTLSCEQNLNHDAMYWYRQDPGQGLRLIYYSQIVNDFQKGDIAEGYSVSREKKESFPLTVTSAQKNPTAFYLCASSIDDRGTTEAFFGQGTRLTVV.

The chain has TRBV5-6 and TRBJ1-2; no clear D gene. The CDR3 spans 14 residues. CDR1 is SGHDT, CDR2 YYEEEE, per germline. Trimming removed 0 bases from V and 4 bases from J, with 10 bases in between. CDR3: CASSLVGQPYGYTF. In DNA, the CDR3 is TGTGCCAGCAGCTTGGTGGGCCAACCCTATGGCTACACCTTC.

This rearrangement joins TRBV5-1 to TRBJ2-5; D uncertain. The ends were cut back, 7 bases at V and 3 bases at J, with 10 bases in the middle. The CDR3 sequence is 12 residues long. CDR1 and CDR2 (germline): SGHRS, YFSETQ. CDR3 nucleotides: TGCGCCAGCCGCCCTGAGAAAGAGACCCAGTACTTC. Amino acids: CASRPEKETQYF. Using reference TRBV5-1 and TRBJ2-5 for the parts outside the CDR3, the full variable domain is KAGVTQTPRYLIKTRGQQVTLSCSPISGHRSVSWYQQTPGQGLQFLFEYFSETQRNKGNFPGRFSGRQFSNSRSEMNVSTLELGDSALYLCASRPEKETQYFGPGTRLLVL.

The rearrangement links TRBV5-6 to TRBJ2-1; the D gene is possibly TRBD2 (7 bases). Trimming left V 1 base short and J 2 bases short, with 10 bases between. Germline V lookup: CDR1 SGHDT, CDR2 YYEEEE. The CDR3 is 15 residues long. The CDR3 nucleotides are TGTGCCAGCAGCTTGTTGCGGGGGCCCTACAATGAGCAGTTCTTC. This translates into CASSLLRGPYNEQFF.